This is a list of T cell receptor beta chains from one sample in a study of blood T cell repertoires in COVID-19. Produced via immunoSEQ multiplex PCR; TCRdb's table is partial and in-frame only. The sample lists 290,000 or so clones; 90% to 95% were seen once. Material for sequencing was peripheral blood. These receptors originate from a woman aged 25 to 39 with COVID-19, enrolled during active disease. Both conserved end residues are part of each CDR3. D genes are given only for firm matches. Not every row has a clone size; where given, it reads once, few, many or a size class.

D: TRBD1
V: TRBV10-3
length: 17
size: NA
J: TRBJ1-2
DNA: TGTGCCATCAGTGAGACAATAACCCGGGACAGGGAGTTAGGCTACACCTTC
CDR3: CAISETITRDRELGYTF

D: TRBD2
V: TRBV10-1
length: 14
size: few
J: TRBJ2-7
DNA: TGCGCCAGCCGCCCGGGAGGGGCCAGCTACGAGCAGTACTTC
CDR3: CASRPGGASYEQYF

D: TRBD1
V: TRBV6-6
length: 17
size: NA
J: TRBJ2-5
DNA: TGTGCCAGCAGTCGCACGAGGCCCGGGACAGGGGAAGAGACCCAGTACTTC
CDR3: CASSRTRPGTGEETQYF

D: NA
V: TRBV5-6
length: 13
size: once
J: TRBJ2-1
DNA: TGTGCCAGCAGCTTAGTATCCGCGAATGAGCAGTTCTTC
CDR3: CASSLVSANEQFF

D: NA
V: TRBV3-1/TRBV3-2
length: 15
size: NA
J: TRBJ1-5
DNA: TGTGCCAGCAGCCAAGATACGACCCAGGGAAAACCCCAGCATTTT
CDR3: CASSQDTTQGKPQHF

D: NA
V: TRBV2
length: 15
size: NA
J: TRBJ2-2
DNA: TGTGCCAGCGCCAAAACAGGGCCGAACACCGGGGAGCTGTTTTTT
CDR3: CASAKTGPNTGELFF

D: TRBD2
V: TRBV14
length: 15
size: NA
J: TRBJ2-7
DNA: TGTGCCAGCAGCCAAGTGACTAGCGGTATCTACGAGCAGTACTTC
CDR3: CASSQVTSGIYEQYF

D: TRBD2
V: TRBV29-1
length: 16
size: NA
J: TRBJ2-3
DNA: TGCAGCGTCACTAGCGGGGCAAGTGCTAGCACAGATACGCAGTATTTT
CDR3: CSVTSGASASTDTQYF

D: TRBD1
V: TRBV5-4
length: 15
size: NA
J: TRBJ2-1
DNA: TGTGCCAGCAGCGCCGGGACAGGGGGCTACAATGAGCAGTTCTTC
CDR3: CASSAGTGGYNEQFF

D: TRBD1
V: TRBV25-1
length: 15
size: NA
J: TRBJ1-2
DNA: TGTGCCAGCAGTGAAGCAGGGGGCCCCAACTATGGCTACACCTTC
CDR3: CASSEAGGPNYGYTF

D: NA
V: TRBV5-1
length: 21
size: NA
J: TRBJ1-3
DNA: TGCGCCAGCAGCTTGGCCACCTTCAGTAGCGGGACAACCTACTCTGGAAACACCATATATTTT
CDR3: CASSLATFSSGTTYSGNTIYF

D: TRBD2
V: TRBV10-2
length: 15
size: once
J: TRBJ2-1
DNA: TGCGCCAGCACCACGGGACTAGCGGGCATGAATGAGCAGTTCTTC
CDR3: CASTTGLAGMNEQFF

D: NA
V: TRBV6-5
length: 13
size: NA
J: TRBJ2-5
DNA: TGTGCCAGCAGTTACGACAGTGAAGAGACCCAGTACTTC
CDR3: CASSYDSEETQYF

D: TRBD1
V: TRBV7-8
length: 15
size: NA
J: TRBJ1-4
DNA: TGTGCCAGCAGCCCCTGGGACAGGGAAAATGAAAAACTGTTTTTT
CDR3: CASSPWDRENEKLFF

D: NA
V: TRBV3-1/TRBV3-2
length: 15
size: NA
J: TRBJ1-4
DNA: TGTGCCAGCAGCCAAGATGAAGAGGGGGTAGAAAAACTGTTTTTT
CDR3: CASSQDEEGVEKLFF

D: NA
V: TRBV4-1
length: 14
size: NA
J: TRBJ2-7
DNA: TGCGCCAGCAGCCAAGAAAGGTCAGGTTACGAGCAGTACTTC
CDR3: CASSQERSGYEQYF

D: NA
V: TRBV27
length: 13
size: NA
J: TRBJ2-1
DNA: TGTGCCAGCAGTTCGAGCTCCTACAATGAGCAGTTCTTC
CDR3: CASSSSSYNEQFF

D: NA
V: TRBV7-2
length: 15
size: NA
J: TRBJ1-6
DNA: TGTGCCAGCAGCCCAATCTGGAGGGGAGGTTCACCCCTCCACTTT
CDR3: CASSPIWRGGSPLHF

D: TRBD1
V: TRBV5-1
length: 15
size: NA
J: TRBJ1-2
DNA: TGCGCCAGCAGCTTGGTGGGACAGGGGCTCGGGGGCTACACCTTC
CDR3: CASSLVGQGLGGYTF

D: NA
V: TRBV10-3
length: 15
size: once
J: TRBJ1-5
DNA: TGTGCCATCAGTGAGTCAGGGGATAGCAATCAGCCCCAGCATTTT
CDR3: CAISESGDSNQPQHF

D: NA
V: TRBV5-1
length: 15
size: NA
J: TRBJ2-3
DNA: TGCGCCAGCAGCCAACAGCTCTCTAGCACAGATACGCAGTATTTT
CDR3: CASSQQLSSTDTQYF

D: TRBD1
V: TRBV27
length: 17
size: NA
J: TRBJ1-2
DNA: TGTGCCAGCAGTTTATCGCCGACAGGGATGTTGGACTATGGCTACACCTTC
CDR3: CASSLSPTGMLDYGYTF

D: NA
V: TRBV6-6
length: 16
size: NA
J: TRBJ1-5
DNA: TGTGCCAGCAGTTACTCGATCACGGGGGTTGGTCAGCCCCAGCATTTT
CDR3: CASSYSITGVGQPQHF

D: TRBD1
V: TRBV30
length: 16
size: NA
J: TRBJ1-6
DNA: TGTGCCTGGAGTTCACCCAGGGGGCTGAATAATTCACCCCTCCACTTT
CDR3: CAWSSPRGLNNSPLHF

D: TRBD2
V: TRBV3-1/TRBV3-2
length: 16
size: NA
J: TRBJ2-7
DNA: TGTGCCAGCAGCCAAGATGGAGGACTAGCCAGGTACGAGCAGTACTTC
CDR3: CASSQDGGLARYEQYF

D: NA
V: TRBV5-4
length: 14
size: NA
J: TRBJ2-1
DNA: TGTGCCAGCAGCTTGGGGGGGCTCGGCAATGAGCAGTTCTTC
CDR3: CASSLGGLGNEQFF

D: NA
V: TRBV7-2
length: 17
size: NA
J: TRBJ2-2
DNA: TGTGCCAGCAGCTTAGTTTCCGGGAGTGGCTTTTCCGGGGAGCTGTTTTTT
CDR3: CASSLVSGSGFSGELFF

D: NA
V: TRBV9
length: 16
size: once
J: TRBJ1-4
DNA: TGTGCCAGCAGCGTGTCGGCGGTACCATTTAATGAAAAACTGTTTTTT
CDR3: CASSVSAVPFNEKLFF

D: TRBD1
V: TRBV28
length: 15
size: NA
J: TRBJ1-1
DNA: TGTGCCAGCAGTTTACATGGACAGGCTAACACTGAAGCTTTCTTT
CDR3: CASSLHGQANTEAFF

D: NA
V: TRBV5-6
length: 16
size: NA
J: TRBJ2-1
DNA: TGTGCCAGCAGCCGTTGGGGGTCAGGGGTGTCCAATGAGCAGTTCTTC
CDR3: CASSRWGSGVSNEQFF

D: NA
V: TRBV12-3/TRBV12-4
length: 13
size: NA
J: TRBJ1-4
DNA: TGTGCCAGCAGTTTAAGTTCGGGGGTGAAACTGTTTTTT
CDR3: CASSLSSGVKLFF

D: TRBD1
V: TRBV28
length: 17
size: NA
J: TRBJ2-2
DNA: TGTGCCAGCAGTTCACCACGACAGGGTTGGTACACCGGGGAGCTGTTTTTT
CDR3: CASSSPRQGWYTGELFF

D: NA
V: TRBV29-1
length: 18
size: NA
J: TRBJ1-1
DNA: TGCAGCGTTGAAGAATCCGTCACACCCAAACCCATGAACACTGAAGCTTTCTTT
CDR3: CSVEESVTPKPMNTEAFF

D: TRBD2
V: TRBV6-4
length: 17
size: NA
J: TRBJ2-2
DNA: TGTGCCAGCAGCACCACCCAGGGACTAGTGAACACCGGGGAGCTGTTTTTT
CDR3: CASSTTQGLVNTGELFF

D: NA
V: TRBV2
length: 13
size: NA
J: TRBJ1-1
DNA: TGTGCCAGCAGTGGATTCAGGAACACTGAAGCTTTCTTT
CDR3: CASSGFRNTEAFF